This T cell receptor (beta chain) appears in the sequencing data of a study of T cell repertoires in cytomegalovirus infection. TCRdb processed the reads anew with MiXCR; each CDR3 protein has one entry. The table lists around 900,000 distinct CDR3 sequences, less than 40% of them singletons, with around 15% in the top ten. Findings and limits, study-wide: Within the response measured ex vivo, HLA-C-restricted CMV-specific TCR beta clonotypes were dominant. Cumulated frequencies of public TCR beta families served to identify carriers of CMV plus the relevant HLA.

This CDR3 spans 12 amino acids. The V end lost 11 bases, the J end lost 4 bases, and 12 bases lay between the germline ends. Germline values: CDR1 LNHDA, CDR2 SQIVND (reference sequence). About this clonotype itself: As yet, its antigen is unknown.

The source material was cultured CD8+ T cells from PBMCs, sampled from culture after CMV antigen stimulation. This sequence originates from a human donor in good health (CMV status not recorded). Some clones in this sample may be carry-over from other donors' samples. This chain links TRBV19 with TRBJ2-1; D is uncertain. The CDR3 protein is CASDPGYNEQFF. DNA for the CDR3: TGTGCCTCAGACCCCGGTTACAATGAGCAGTTCTTC.